The clone carrying this T cell receptor beta chain was seen more than once but under ten times. No antigen is known for it. These data originate in a study of beta chain features in type 1 diabetes. Study conclusions and caveats: TCRB CDR3 length was moderately but significantly reduced in all four CD4+ subsets of Type 1 diabetes patients.

CDR3 length equals 17 residues. The V and J ends lost 1 base and 3 bases, in that order; junction bases with no gene match: 10. The V gene's germline CDR1 is SQVTM and CDR2 ANQGSEA. The investigators reverse transcribed all of the isolated RNA, so they sequenced expressed TCRB transcripts. Generated by immunoSEQ multiplex PCR, the TCRdb table keeps only in-frame clones and is missing some. The sample contains some 290,000 clones, less than 30% of which appear only once. This clonotype was obtained from a woman in her twenties or thirties with type 1 diabetes. This chain joins TRBV29-1 and TRBJ2-2; 8 nucleotides match TRBD2. The source material was naive CD4+ T cells from blood. CDR3 sequence reads: CSVEAGTSRSDTGELFF. CDR3 in DNA: TGCAGCGTTGAAGCCGGGACTAGTAGGTCGGACACCGGGGAGCTGTTTTTT.